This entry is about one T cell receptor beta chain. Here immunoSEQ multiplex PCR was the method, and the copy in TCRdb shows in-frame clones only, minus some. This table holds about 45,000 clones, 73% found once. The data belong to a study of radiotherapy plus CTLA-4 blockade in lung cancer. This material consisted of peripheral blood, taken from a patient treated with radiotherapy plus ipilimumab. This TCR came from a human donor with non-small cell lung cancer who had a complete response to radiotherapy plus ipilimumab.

The CDR3 nucleotides read TGTGCCAGCAGTCCCCAAAGACAGGGAATAGGTAGCACAGATACGCAGTATTTT. Residues: CASSPQRQGIGSTDTQYF. The rearrangement joins TRBV27 to TRBJ2-3; TRBD1 matches 7 bases. CDR1 is MNHEY, CDR2 SMNVEV, per germline (reference sequence). The V and J ends lost 5 bases and 0 bases, in that order; junction bases with no gene match: 14. The CDR3 consists of 18 residues.